The source of this TCR beta chain is a study of blood T cells in healthy people across ages. On the study more broadly: Researchers report that template switching captured about one barcoded beta molecule per two T cells.

Russia was home to the donors, healthy Caucasian individuals aged roughly 6 to 90. Alongside a J-beta primer mix, a sample-barcoded 5' primer served in a second PCR lasting roughly 7 to 11 cycles. TCRdb recomputed calls from the 5' RACE reads with MiXCR, one row per CDR3 protein. Of over 950,000 distinct CDR3 sequences in the sample, 35% to 40% were seen once. This clonotype occurred many times. The receptor was isolated from a man younger than 35 in good health. Specimen: blood.

CDR3 region: CASSGGVKDEQYF. CDR3 DNA sequence: TGTGCCAGCAGTGGCGGTGTCAAGGACGAGCAGTACTTC. V is TRBV25-1 and J is TRBJ2-7; D is undetermined. This CDR3 is 13 amino acids long. Germline V gene sequence: CDR1 MGHDK, CDR2 SYGVNS. V was trimmed by 4 bases and J by 5 bases, leaving 12 bases between them.